The 8 T cell receptor beta chains below all came from one sample that was sequenced in a study of shared clonotypes between healthy human individuals. The method was immunoSEQ multiplex PCR; TCRdb's version includes in-frame clones alone and lacks a portion of them. The table shows 330,000 or so clones, with more than 60% occurring only once. Sequencing was done on a sample of memory CD4+ T cells sorted from blood. Subset indicated: CD45RA-negative fraction. The receptors come from a man aged 30 to 39 in good health.

This chain connects TRBV5-4 to TRBJ2-2, with 9 bases matching TRBD1. This CDR3 spans 16 amino acids. Unmatched junction bases numbered 11, after V lost 4 bases and J lost 7 bases. From germline, CDR1 is SGHNT and CDR2 YYREEE (reference sequence). CDR3 DNA sequence: TGTGCCAGCAGCACCTACCGGGACAGGGATAACGGGGAGCTGTTTTTT. It yields the protein CASSTYRDRDNGELFF.

This clone was picked up a small number of times. The J gene is TRBJ1-4, the V gene TRBV2; D unresolved. Trimming took 8 bases from V and 0 from J, leaving 10 bases between them. The CDR3 extends over 14 amino acids. Germline V gene data show CDR1 as SNHLY and CDR2 as FYNNEI. In DNA form, the CDR3 reads TGTGCCAGCGGGTACCGTGCAACTAATGAAAAACTGTTTTTT. Translating it yields CASGYRATNEKLFF.

V and J are TRBV7-2 and TRBJ2-7; TRBD2 is a possible D gene (5 bases). V lost 5 bases and J 3 bases, leaving 11 bases between the germline ends. The CDR3 totals 13 residues. Germline lookup yields CDR1 SGHTA and CDR2 FQGNSA. The CDR3 region has the DNA TGTGCCAGCAGCCTCGGGATACGCTACGAGCAGTACTTC. Its translation: CASSLGIRYEQYF. Based on the CDR3 plus reference TRBV7-2 and TRBJ2-7, the full variable domain is GAGVSQSPSNKVTEKGKDVELRCDPISGHTALYWYRQSLGQGLEFLIYFQGNSAPDKSGLPSDRFSAERTGGSVSTLTIQRTQQEDSAVYLCASSLGIRYEQYFGPGTRLTVT.

The rearrangement uses TRBV9 and TRBJ2-3; D is possibly TRBD2 (6 bases). The V end lost 4 bases, the J end lost 3 bases, and 18 bases lay between the germline ends. Germline values: CDR1 SGDLS, CDR2 YYNGEE. The CDR3 runs 16 residues. The CDR3 sequence: CASSRRLALGTDTQYF. The CDR3 region has the DNA TGTGCCAGCAGCAGAAGGCTAGCGCTTGGTACAGATACGCAGTATTTT.

This clone occurred a few times. This chain uses TRBV7-8 with TRBJ2-3; 8 nucleotides match TRBD2. The CDR3 is made up of 12 amino acids. V trimming: 5 bases; J trimming: 13 bases; junction bases outside the gene matches: 8. Germline CDR1 and CDR2: SGHVS and FQNEAQ. The CDR3 sequence: CASSPQRETKYF. Here the CDR3 DNA reads TGTGCCAGCAGCCCCCAGCGGGAGACAAAGTATTTT.

The chain links TRBV14 to TRBJ2-2; D remains unclear. Looked up from germline, CDR1 is SGHDN and CDR2 is FVKESK. Trimming cost V 1 base and J 4 bases, with 4 bases left between them. There are 13 residues in the CDR3. The CDR3 DNA reads as TGTGCCAGCAGCCAAGCTAGCACCGGGGAGCTGTTTTTT. Its translation: CASSQASTGELFF.

This rearrangement joins TRBV18 to TRBJ1-1; TRBD1 might be the D (6 bases). From germline, CDR1 is KGHSH and CDR2 LQKENI. V lost 1 base and J lost 2, with 14 bases in between. CDR3 length: 16 residues. In DNA, the CDR3 is TGTGCCAGCTCACCACTCCCAGGGGACCTCAACACTGAAGCTTTCTTT. Amino acids: CASSPLPGDLNTEAFF.

This clone was picked up a small number of times. The chain links TRBV4-3 to TRBJ1-1, with a possible D match to TRBD1 (6 bases). The V and J ends lost 1 base and 5 bases respectively, with 17 bases between them. CDR3 length: 16 residues. Germline V gene sequence: CDR1 LGHNA, CDR2 YSLEER. The CDR3 loop is CASSQGNRGPGTEAFF. CDR3 coding DNA: TGCGCCAGCAGCCAAGGGAACCGGGGGCCCGGGACTGAAGCTTTCTTT.